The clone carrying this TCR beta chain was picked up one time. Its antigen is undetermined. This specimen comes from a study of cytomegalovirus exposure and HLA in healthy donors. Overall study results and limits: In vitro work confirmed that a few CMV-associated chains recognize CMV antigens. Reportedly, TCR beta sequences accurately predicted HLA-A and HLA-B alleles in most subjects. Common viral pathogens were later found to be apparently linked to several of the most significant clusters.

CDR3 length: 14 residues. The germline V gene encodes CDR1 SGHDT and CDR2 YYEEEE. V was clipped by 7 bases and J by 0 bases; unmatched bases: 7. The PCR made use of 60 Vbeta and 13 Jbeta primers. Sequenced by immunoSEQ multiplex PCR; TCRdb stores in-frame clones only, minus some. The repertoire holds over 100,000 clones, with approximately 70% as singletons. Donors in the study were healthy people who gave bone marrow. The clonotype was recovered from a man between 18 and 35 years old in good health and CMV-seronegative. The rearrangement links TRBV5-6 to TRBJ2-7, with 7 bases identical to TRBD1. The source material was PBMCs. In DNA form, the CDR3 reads TGTGCCAGCCAAACACGGGACAGCTCCTACGAGCAGTACTTC. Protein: CASQTRDSSYEQYF.